These T cell receptor beta chains were read from a single sample in a study of blood T cell repertoires in COVID-19. Assay used: immunoSEQ multiplex PCR; TCRdb lists only in-frame clones, some missing. Counted here are around 140,000 clones, 88% occurring once; the ten biggest clones make up less than 2%. The specimen was peripheral blood. These receptors were taken from a woman aged 45-65 years with acute or convalescent COVID-19. The CDR3 runs from the conserved cysteine through the conserved F or W. The D gene is left open where the match is weak. Clone size is given for some rows only: seen once, a few or many times, or a class if the clone is expanded.

clone_size	j_call	d_call	v_call	cdr3_nt	cdr3_aa
.	TRBJ2-3	TRBD2	TRBV6-6	TGTGCCAGCAGAGAACTAGCGGGGGGCGGCACAGATACGCAGTATTTT	CASRELAGGGTDTQYF
.	TRBJ1-2	.	TRBV19	TGTGCCAGCAGAGCCGGGACTGCCGGCTATGGCTACACCTTC	CASRAGTAGYGYTF
.	TRBJ2-5	TRBD1	TRBV18	TGTGCCAGCTCACCGTCGGGACAGAGGGAGACCCAGTACTTC	CASSPSGQRETQYF
.	TRBJ1-3	TRBD1	TRBV2	TGTGCCAGCACTCGACAGGGGGCGGAAGGAAACACCATATATTTT	CASTRQGAEGNTIYF
few	TRBJ1-3	TRBD1	TRBV12-3/TRBV12-4	TGTGCCAGCGGACAGGGGGACACCATATATTTT	CASGQGDTIYF
.	TRBJ1-1	.	TRBV13	TGTGCCAGCAGCTTACGGGACATAGGTGAAGCTTTCTTT	CASSLRDIGEAFF
.	TRBJ2-7	TRBD2	TRBV10-3	TGTGCCATCAGTGACTCAACTAGCGGGGACGGCGAGCAGTACTTC	CAISDSTSGDGEQYF
.	TRBJ1-2	.	TRBV19	TGTGCCAGCCACTTCCCAGGGAACCCCTATGGCTACACCTTC	CASHFPGNPYGYTF
once	TRBJ1-2	.	TRBV29-1	TGCAGCGTTACAGGGATGTCAGACGCGGACTATGGCTACACCTTC	CSVTGMSDADYGYTF
.	TRBJ1-1	.	TRBV9	TGTGCCAGCAGCGTAGCTTGGGGGGGCAGGACTGAAGCTTTCTTT	CASSVAWGGRTEAFF
once	TRBJ2-7	TRBD2	TRBV27	TGTGCCAGCAGTCTTAGCGGGGGGCTCTCCTACGAGCAGTACTTC	CASSLSGGLSYEQYF
.	TRBJ2-1	.	TRBV3-1/TRBV3-2	TGCTCAAGCGTGGTTCACCCTTACAATGAGCAGTTCTTC	CSSVVHPYNEQFF
.	TRBJ1-4	TRBD1	TRBV19	TGTGCCAGTAGAGAGGGGGCCCTCGGGGAAAAACTGTTTTTT	CASREGALGEKLFF
.	TRBJ2-5	TRBD2	TRBV3-1/TRBV3-2	TGTGCCAGCAGTCCCGGACTAGCGGGGGGCCGGAGGTCCCAGTACTTC	CASSPGLAGGRRSQYF
.	TRBJ1-2	.	TRBV6-6	TGTGCCAGCAGTTACCCCTCAGGGGCCGAAGGCTACACCTTC	CASSYPSGAEGYTF
.	TRBJ2-2	.	TRBV3-1/TRBV3-2	TGTGCCAGCAGCCAAACTACACTCACCGGGGAGCTGTTTTTT	CASSQTTLTGELFF
.	TRBJ2-2	TRBD1	TRBV18	TGTGCCAGCTCACCCTCACAGGGGGCCGGACCGAACACCGGGGAGCTGTTTTTT	CASSPSQGAGPNTGELFF
.	TRBJ1-1	.	TRBV5-1	TGCGCCAGCAGCTTCTCCCCAGGGGCGCTGAACACTGAAGCTTTCTTT	CASSFSPGALNTEAFF
.	TRBJ2-5	TRBD1	TRBV6-2/TRBV6-3	TGTGCCAGCAGTTCCCCGGCAGGGGGCTTGGAGACCCAGTACTTC	CASSSPAGGLETQYF
few	TRBJ1-2	.	TRBV19	TGTGCCAGTAGTACTGGAAACAGAGTTATCTATGGCTACACCTTC	CASSTGNRVIYGYTF
.	TRBJ1-1	.	TRBV7-9	TGTGCCAGCAGCCCCGCGGGGAACCCGAACACTGAAGCTTTCTTT	CASSPAGNPNTEAFF
.	TRBJ2-6	.	TRBV18	TGTGCCAGCTCTTCCGACATCTCTGGGGCCAACGTCCTGACTTTC	CASSSDISGANVLTF
.	TRBJ2-3	.	TRBV19	TGTGCCAGTAGTATAGCTACAGACAGAGAACTCACCTTT	CASSIATDRELTF
.	TRBJ1-5	.	TRBV28	TGTGCCAGCACATCCGCAAATGTTCCGGGACTGGGAACCCATCAGCCCCAGCATTTT	CASTSANVPGLGTHQPQHF
.	TRBJ2-3	.	TRBV5-4	TGTGCCAGCAGCTTGGAACCGCAGTCTAGCACAGATACGCAGTATTTT	CASSLEPQSSTDTQYF
.	TRBJ1-1	TRBD1	TRBV24-1	TGTGCCACCAGTGCAGGGGGGATGAACACTGAAGCTTTCTTT	CATSAGGMNTEAFF
.	TRBJ2-3	TRBD2	TRBV7-8	TGTGCCAGCAGCTTACTAGCGGGAAACCCAGATACGCAGTATTTT	CASSLLAGNPDTQYF
.	TRBJ2-2	.	TRBV7-2	TGTGCCAGCAGCTTTTCCAGCGGGCACACCGGGGAGCTGTTTTTT	CASSFSSGHTGELFF
.	TRBJ1-1	.	TRBV7-9	TGTGCCACCAAAGGGGAAGTTATGAACACTGAAGCTTTCTTT	CATKGEVMNTEAFF
.	TRBJ2-5	TRBD2	TRBV7-8	TGTGCCAGCAGCTTAGCTAGGGGACTAGCGGGGGGGCCGTTTGCAGAGACCCAGTACTTC	CASSLARGLAGGPFAETQYF
.	TRBJ2-3	TRBD2	TRBV27	TGTGCCAGCAGTTTATTACTAGCGGGGGGGCCCGATACGCAGTATTTT	CASSLLLAGGPDTQYF
.	TRBJ1-6	.	TRBV3-1/TRBV3-2	TGTGCCAGCGGCCGAGGAGTATATAATTCACCCCTCCACTTT	CASGRGVYNSPLHF
.	TRBJ1-4	.	TRBV19	TGTGCCAGTAGTACGGGACTGACAGCAACTAATGAAAAACTGTTTTTT	CASSTGLTATNEKLFF
.	TRBJ2-3	TRBD2	TRBV18	TGTGCCAGCTCACCCCTAGCGGGAGACGGGGAGGCAGATACGCAGTATTTT	CASSPLAGDGEADTQYF
.	TRBJ2-3	TRBD2	TRBV4-1	TGCGCCAGCAGTCTCATAGCGGGTTCCACAGATACGCAGTATTTT	CASSLIAGSTDTQYF
.	TRBJ2-7	TRBD1	TRBV30	TGTGCCTGGAGTGTACTGGGGCAGGGGGCCTACGAGCAGTACTTC	CAWSVLGQGAYEQYF
.	TRBJ2-3	TRBD1	TRBV10-2	TGCGCCAGCAGCGGGGGACAGGGAGTCACAGATACGCAGTATTTT	CASSGGQGVTDTQYF
few	TRBJ2-1	.	TRBV24-1	TGTGCCACCAGTGAGGGCCTACAGGGAAGAGGCTACAATGAGCAGTTCTTC	CATSEGLQGRGYNEQFF
few	TRBJ1-3	TRBD1	TRBV18	TGTGCCAGCTCACCAAGGGGGCCCCCTGGAAACACCATATATTTT	CASSPRGPPGNTIYF
.	TRBJ1-2	.	TRBV5-1	TGCGCCAGCAGCATAGGGGGTTCGACAGACTATGGCTACACCTTC	CASSIGGSTDYGYTF